The 6 T cell receptor beta chains below come from one sample, sequenced in a study of shared T cell receptors in the human thymus. TCRdb's copy holds only in-frame clones and misses some; the assay was immunoSEQ multiplex PCR. The sample holds about 660,000 clones, around 89% seen once. These data also featured in a second study, about human thymus T cells.

Input material: thymocytes. The receptors derive from a boy in the first two years of life with a congenital heart defect.

The chain has TRBV5-1 and TRBJ1-1; TRBD1 might be the D (5 bases). This CDR3 is 15 amino acids long. CDR1 and CDR2 (germline): SGHRS, YFSETQ. Trimming cost V 0 bases and J 0 bases, with 9 bases left between them. In DNA, the CDR3 is TGCGCCAGCAGCTTGGCTGGGACTATGAACACTGAAGCTTTCTTT. As protein: CASSLAGTMNTEAFF.

This clone was counted a few times. The chain carries TRBV19 and TRBJ1-3; TRBD1 might be the D (5 bases). This CDR3 has 14 residues. With 4 bases removed from V and 4 bases from J, the gap between germline ends came to 11 bases. CDR1 LNHDA and CDR2 SQIVND come from the germline V gene (reference sequence). CDR3 DNA sequence: TGTGCCAGTAGTAGGGGGGACGACGGAAACACCATATATTTT. Translating it yields CASSRGDDGNTIYF.

The gene calls are TRBV5-1 and TRBJ2-3; a possible D gene is TRBD2 (6 bases). Trimming took off 4 bases at V and 0 bases at J, with 12 bases between the two ends. The CDR3 has 15 residues. Looked up from germline, CDR1 is SGHRS and CDR2 is YFSETQ. Written as DNA, the CDR3 is TGCGCCAGCAGCGTCCTAGCGCAGAGCACAGATACGCAGTATTTT. It codes for CASSVLAQSTDTQYF.

This clone was counted between two and nine times. The chain carries TRBV6-6 and TRBJ2-2, with D perhaps TRBD2 (5 bases). The CDR3 loop spans 14 amino acids. Germline V gives CDR1 MNHNY, CDR2 SVGAGI (reference sequence). V lost 8 bases, J lost 1 base, and 11 bases lay in between. CDR3 loop: CASPHGENTGELFF. CDR3 sequence (DNA): TGTGCCAGCCCCCACGGGGAGAACACCGGGGAGCTGTTTTTT.

The chain recombines TRBV6-4 with TRBJ2-3; 7 bases map to TRBD1. Germline assignment: CDR1 MRHNA and CDR2 SNTAGT. V gave up 2 bases and J gave up 6 bases; unmatched junction bases: 5. The CDR3 extends over 14 amino acids. CDR3 sequence reads: CASSDGQAGDTQYF. CDR3 coding DNA: TGTGCCAGCAGTGACGGACAGGCTGGGGATACGCAGTATTTT.

The V call is TRBV5-1, the J call TRBJ2-1, with TRBD2 matching 8 bases. The CDR3 runs 16 residues. Germline V gene sequence: CDR1 SGHRS, CDR2 YFSETQ. V lost 0 bases, J lost 2 bases, and 4 bases stayed unmatched. CDR3 DNA: TGCGCCAGCAGCTTGGCCGGGAGGGGACCCTACAATGAGCAGTTCTTC. The encoded protein is CASSLAGRGPYNEQFF.